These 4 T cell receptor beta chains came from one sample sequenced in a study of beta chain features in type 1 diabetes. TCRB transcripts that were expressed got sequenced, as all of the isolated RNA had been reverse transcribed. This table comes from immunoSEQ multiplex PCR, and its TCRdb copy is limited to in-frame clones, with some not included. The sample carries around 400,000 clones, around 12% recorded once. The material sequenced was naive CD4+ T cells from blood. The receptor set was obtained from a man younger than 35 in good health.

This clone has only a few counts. The CDR3 coding sequence is TGTGCCAGCAGCTGGGAACTCAGGGGTTCCTACGAGCAGTACTTC. It yields the protein CASSWELRGSYEQYF. The V call is TRBV7-2, the J call TRBJ2-7; D might be TRBD1 (6 bases). From germline, CDR1 is SGHTA and CDR2 FQGNSA. V was pared by 4 bases and J by 1 base, with 14 bases between. The CDR3 has 15 amino acids.

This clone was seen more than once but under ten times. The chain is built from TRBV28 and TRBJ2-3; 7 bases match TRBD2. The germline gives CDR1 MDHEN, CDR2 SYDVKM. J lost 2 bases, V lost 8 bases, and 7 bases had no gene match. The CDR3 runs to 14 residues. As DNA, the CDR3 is TGTGCCAGCGGAAAAGCGGGACTCACAGATACGCAGTATTTT. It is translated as CASGKAGLTDTQYF.

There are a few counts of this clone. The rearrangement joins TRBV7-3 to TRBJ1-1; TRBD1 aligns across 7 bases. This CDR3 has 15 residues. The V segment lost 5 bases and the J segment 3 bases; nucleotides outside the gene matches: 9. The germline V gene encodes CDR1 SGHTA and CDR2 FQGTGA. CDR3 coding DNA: TGTGCCAGCAGCACTCCAGGGGGGATCGACACTGAAGCTTTCTTT. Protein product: CASSTPGGIDTEAFF.

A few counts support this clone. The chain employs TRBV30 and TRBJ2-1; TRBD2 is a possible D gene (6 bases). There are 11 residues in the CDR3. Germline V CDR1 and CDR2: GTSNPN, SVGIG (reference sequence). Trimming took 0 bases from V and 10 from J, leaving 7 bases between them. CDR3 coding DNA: TGTGCCTGGAGTGTTAGCGGCGAGCAGTTCTTC. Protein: CAWSVSGEQFF.